One and the same sample provided the 28 T cell receptor beta chains below, sequenced in a study of cytomegalovirus exposure and HLA in healthy donors. The method was immunoSEQ multiplex PCR; TCRdb's version includes in-frame clones alone and lacks a portion of them. The sample consists of about 49,000 clones, 92% of them appearing once. The sequenced material came from PBMCs. These TCRs come from a man between 18 and 35 years old in good health and CMV-seronegative.

The chain has TRBV5-1 and TRBJ2-2; possible D gene TRBD2, 6 bases. The germline CDR1 and CDR2 sequences are SGHRS and YFSETQ. This CDR3 comprises 14 residues. Trimming pared 4 bases from V and 4 bases from J, leaving 11 bases between. CDR3 in amino acids: CASSDWTTTGELFF. CDR3 in DNA: TGCGCCAGCAGCGACTGGACTACCACCGGGGAGCTGTTTTTT. The full variable domain, its missing parts supplied by reference TRBV5-1 and TRBJ2-2, is KAGVTQTPRYLIKTRGQQVTLSCSPISGHRSVSWYQQTPGQGLQFLFEYFSETQRNKGNFPGRFSGRQFSNSRSEMNVSTLELGDSALYLCASSDWTTTGELFFGEGSRLTVL.

V gene TRBV9 combines with J gene TRBJ1-2, with D possibly TRBD1 on 5 matching bases. The V end lost 2 bases, the J end lost 4 bases, and 18 bases lay between the germline ends. Germline V gene lookup returns CDR1 SGDLS and CDR2 YYNGEE. The CDR3 has 16 residues. The CDR3 DNA sequence: TGTGCCAGCAGCGTTGGCACAGGTTCGCCCAGCTATGGCTACACCTTC. It is translated as CASSVGTGSPSYGYTF.

The chain links TRBV7-9 to TRBJ2-3, with TRBD2 matching over 8 bases. The CDR3 contains 15 residues. V trimming: 1 base; J trimming: 3 bases; junction bases outside the gene matches: 3. CDR1 and CDR2 from the germline V gene are SEHNR and FQNEAQ (reference sequence). CDR3 nucleotide sequence: TGTGCCAGCAGCTTAGTGGCGGGAGGAACAGATACGCAGTATTTT. Its protein is CASSLVAGGTDTQYF.

The gene calls are TRBV28 and TRBJ2-7; possible D gene TRBD2, 5 bases. CDR3 size: 13 residues. In germline, CDR1 is MDHEN, CDR2 SYDVKM. Deletions cut 11 bases from V and 3 bases from J, with 17 bases between. Here the CDR3 DNA reads TGTGCCGCATTCGGGGTCGGCGGCTACGAGCAGTACTTC. As protein: CAAFGVGGYEQYF.

This sequence joins TRBV7-3 and TRBJ2-5; 7 bases are a match to TRBD1. With 3 bases clipped from V and 1 base from J, the junction kept 5 bases outside the gene matches. Looked up from germline, CDR1 is SGHTA and CDR2 is FQGTGA. The CDR3 has 15 amino acids. For the CDR3, the DNA is TGTGCCAGCAGCTTCAGACAGGGAACCCAAGAGACCCAGTACTTC. It is translated as CASSFRQGTQETQYF.

The CDR3 loop is CATSRVLREGTDTQYF. In DNA, the CDR3 is TGTGCCACCAGCAGAGTACTGCGGGAGGGCACAGATACGCAGTATTTT. The chain joins TRBV15 to TRBJ2-3; 8 bases agree with TRBD2. Germline CDR1 is LNHNV and CDR2 is YYDKDF (reference sequence). Losses at the gene ends were 1 base for V and 1 base for J; bases not matched to a gene: 4. CDR3 length: 16 amino acids.

The V call is TRBV7-9, the J call TRBJ2-3, with 10 positions matching TRBD2. With V trimmed by 5 bases and J by 5 bases, 4 bases remained unmatched. Germline V gives CDR1 SEHNR, CDR2 FQNEAQ (reference sequence). This CDR3 comprises 14 residues. This chain's CDR3 is CASSPRLAGDTQYF. CDR3 nucleotide sequence: TGTGCCAGCAGCCCGCGACTAGCGGGAGATACGCAGTATTTT.

The rearrangement links TRBV5-1 to TRBJ2-7, with TRBD2 matching over 8 bases. Germline lookup yields CDR1 SGHRS and CDR2 YFSETQ. V shed 4 bases and J 7 bases; nucleotides not matched to a gene: 10. This CDR3 is built from 14 residues. The CDR3 DNA sequence: TGCGCCAGCAGCGGGACGGGAGGGGTGGAAGAGCAGTACTTC. Translating gives CASSGTGGVEEQYF.

V is TRBV30 and J is TRBJ1-1; a possible D gene is TRBD1 (5 bases). The CDR3 has 14 amino acids. Per germline, CDR1 GTSNPN and CDR2 SVGIG (reference sequence). V shed 0 bases and J shed 3 bases, with 11 bases lying between them. The CDR3: CAWSVRGVDTEAFF. The CDR3 DNA reads TGTGCCTGGAGTGTACGGGGGGTTGACACTGAAGCTTTCTTT.

V is TRBV9 and J is TRBJ2-3, with D maybe TRBD1 (9 bases). CDR1 is SGDLS, CDR2 YYNGEE, per germline. CDR3 length equals 17 residues. Trimming took 3 bases from V and 2 from J, leaving 19 bases between them. DNA of the CDR3: TGTGCCAGCAGCGCGACGGGGGGGACAGGGCCCACAGATACGCAGTATTTT. It encodes CASSATGGTGPTDTQYF.

The chain carries TRBV5-4 and TRBJ2-1; 7 nucleotides agree with TRBD2. CDR1 and CDR2 from the germline V gene are SGHNT and YYREEE (reference sequence). This CDR3 region has 16 residues. V lost 4 bases to trimming and J lost 4 bases; unmatched junction nucleotides: 11. This chain's CDR3 is CASSRGSSGNYNEQFF. The CDR3 DNA sequence: TGTGCCAGCAGCCGAGGGTCCAGCGGGAATTACAATGAGCAGTTCTTC.

The gene calls are TRBV4-2 and TRBJ1-2, with a weak D call TRBD1 (6 bases). The V end was cut by 5 bases, the J end by 0 bases, with 13 bases between. CDR1 is LGHNA, CDR2 YNFKEQ, per germline. The CDR3 extends over 15 amino acids. The CDR3, as DNA: TGTGCCAGCAGCACCTCGACAGGAGCTAACTATGGCTACACCTTC. Translating it yields CASSTSTGANYGYTF.

The chain has TRBV21-1 and TRBJ2-7; whether TRBD1, the table's D call, matches the DNA was not checked. TRBV21-1 is flagged as a pseudogene. This CDR3 has 18 amino acids. CDR3 nucleotides: TGTGCCAGCACCAAACTCTCTGGGGGGACAGGGTCGATCCACGAGCAGTACTTC. Encoded protein: CASTKLSGGTGSIHEQYF.

This chain connects TRBV9 to TRBJ2-7; TRBD1 is a possible D gene (6 bases). Germline values: CDR1 SGDLS, CDR2 YYNGEE. The CDR3 is 13 residues long. Trimming took 0 bases from V and 4 from J, leaving 8 bases between them. CDR3 sequence reads: CASSVEQGYEQYF. DNA for the CDR3: TGTGCCAGCAGCGTAGAGCAGGGGTACGAGCAGTACTTC.

The V gene is TRBV4-2, the J gene TRBJ2-7; D is possibly TRBD2 (5 bases). The CDR3 is 20 residues long. The V and J ends lost 0 bases and 1 base respectively, with 25 bases between them. Germline CDR1 and CDR2: LGHNA and YNFKEQ. CDR3 region: CASSQDIRALRGLDSYEQYF. CDR3 nucleotides: TGTGCCAGCAGCCAAGATATTCGGGCCCTTCGCGGACTGGATTCCTACGAGCAGTACTTC.

The chain has TRBV2 and TRBJ2-7, with TRBD1 as a possible D gene (6 bases). CDR1 and CDR2 (germline): SNHLY, FYNNEI. CDR3 length equals 14 residues. Deletions cut 3 bases from V and 5 bases from J, with 14 bases between. CDR3 residues: CASSEPQGWNEQYF. In DNA, the CDR3 is TGTGCCAGCAGTGAGCCACAGGGTTGGAACGAGCAGTACTTC.

The rearrangement uses TRBV27 and TRBJ2-7, with TRBD1 matching over 7 bases. Germline V gives CDR1 MNHEY, CDR2 SMNVEV (reference sequence). The CDR3 totals 13 residues. Losses at the gene ends were 4 bases for V and 2 bases for J; bases not matched to a gene: 2. CDR3 nucleotide sequence: TGTGCCAGCAGTTGGGACAGAACCTACGAGCAGTACTTC. Translated, it gives CASSWDRTYEQYF.

The V call is TRBV28, the J call TRBJ2-3; no reliable D call. From germline, CDR1 is MDHEN and CDR2 SYDVKM. CDR3 length: 12 residues. Between the trimmed V and J ends, which lost 5 bases and 0 bases, there was a span of 3 bases. The CDR3 DNA follows: TGTGCCAGCAGTCTCAGCACAGATACGCAGTATTTT. Translation gives CASSLSTDTQYF.

The V call is TRBV7-9, the J call TRBJ1-2; D gene unclear. In germline, CDR1 is SEHNR, CDR2 FQNEAQ (reference sequence). The CDR3 is 12 amino acids. Trimming took off 1 base at V and 10 bases at J, with 10 bases between the two ends. For the CDR3, the DNA is TGTGCCAGCAGCTTAGGGGCGTCAGCCTACACCTTC. Translated: CASSLGASAYTF.

The rearrangement links TRBV27 to TRBJ2-1; 13 nucleotides align to TRBD2. J gave up 7 bases and V 5 bases, and 5 bases lay outside the gene matches. The CDR3 totals 15 residues. Germline V lookup: CDR1 MNHEY, CDR2 SMNVEV (reference sequence). CDR3 nucleotides: TGTGCCAGCAGTCCAGGACTAGCGGGAGTGAATGAGCAGTTCTTC. It yields the protein CASSPGLAGVNEQFF.

The chain employs TRBV7-6 and TRBJ2-3, with 8 bases lining up with TRBD2. The CDR3 runs to 15 residues. CDR1 and CDR2 from the germline V gene are SGHVS and FNYEAQ. V lost 1 base and J lost 3; bases outside the gene matches: 3. CDR3 sequence (DNA): TGTGCCAGCAGCTTAGGAGGCGGGAGGACAGATACGCAGTATTTT. Protein: CASSLGGGRTDTQYF.

V and J are TRBV28 and TRBJ1-1, with D possibly TRBD1 on 6 matching bases. The ends were cut back, 1 base at V and 2 bases at J, with 11 bases in the middle. The germline V gene encodes CDR1 MDHEN and CDR2 SYDVKM. The CDR3 runs 15 residues. CDR3 nucleotide sequence: TGTGCCAGCAGTTTATTGGGGGGGCTCAACACTGAAGCTTTCTTT. Translated: CASSLLGGLNTEAFF.

This chain uses TRBV27 with TRBJ2-7, with 9 bases matching TRBD1. The germline CDR1 and CDR2 sequences are MNHEY and SMNVEV (reference sequence). The CDR3 extends over 15 amino acids. The ends lost 5 bases at V and 4 bases at J; junction bases unmatched: 9. CDR3 DNA: TGTGCCAGCAGTGTAACCGGGACAGGGCAATACGAGCAGTACTTC. Translated: CASSVTGTGQYEQYF.

This chain links TRBV30 with TRBJ1-1; the D gene is possibly TRBD1 (6 bases). V was shortened by 4 bases and J by 2 bases, with 17 bases between the two germline ends. From germline, CDR1 is GTSNPN and CDR2 SVGIG (reference sequence). CDR3 length: 15 amino acids. CDR3 in DNA: TGTGCCTGGACCAAAATAGGGACACTCAACACTGAAGCTTTCTTT. It translates to CAWTKIGTLNTEAFF. The full variable domain, completed using reference TRBV30 and TRBJ1-1, is SQTIHQWPATLVQPVGSPLSLECTVEGTSNPNLYWYRQAAGRGLQLLFYSVGIGQISSEVPQNLSASRPQDRQFILSSKKLLLSDSGFYLCAWTKIGTLNTEAFFGQGTRLTVV.

The chain is built from TRBV6-5 and TRBJ1-1; D may be TRBD1 (5 bases). Looked up from germline, CDR1 is MNHEY and CDR2 is SVGAGI. The V end lost 0 bases, the J end lost 0 bases, and 8 bases lay between the germline ends. The CDR3 loop spans 15 amino acids. The CDR3 region has the DNA TGTGCCAGCAGTTACTCGGGGGGAATGAACACTGAAGCTTTCTTT. Its protein is CASSYSGGMNTEAFF.

The chain uses TRBV18 and TRBJ1-2; D ambiguous. The V and J ends lost 2 bases and 6 bases respectively, with 10 bases between them. There are 13 residues in the CDR3. Germline V gives CDR1 KGHSH, CDR2 LQKENI. The CDR3 coding sequence is TGTGCCAGCTCACCAGAACAGAGCAATGGCTACACCTTC. It encodes CASSPEQSNGYTF.

In this sample, this clone turned up a few times. The rearrangement joins TRBV13 to TRBJ2-7, with 11 bases matching TRBD2. CDR1 PRHDT and CDR2 FYEKMQ come from the germline V gene (reference sequence). The CDR3 sequence is 14 residues long. With V trimmed by 5 bases and J by 7 bases, 7 bases remained unmatched. DNA for the CDR3: TGTGCCAGCAGCCAGACTAGCGGGAAGGTTGAGCAGTACTTC. It yields the protein CASSQTSGKVEQYF. The full variable domain, rest sourced from reference TRBV13 and TRBJ2-7, is AAGVIQSPRHLIKEKRETATLKCYPIPRHDTVYWYQQGPGQDPQFLISFYEKMQSDKGSIPDRFSAQQFSDYHSELNMSSLELGDSALYFCASSQTSGKVEQYFGPGTRLTVT.

The chain uses TRBV7-9 and TRBJ2-7, with TRBD2 as a possible D gene (5 bases). The CDR3 totals 15 residues. In germline, CDR1 is SEHNR, CDR2 FQNEAQ (reference sequence). Trimming removed 7 bases at V and 4 bases at J, with 20 bases between. In nucleotides, the CDR3 is TGTGCCAGCATTCACCCGAAAGGAGGAGATTACGAGCAGTACTTC. It encodes CASIHPKGGDYEQYF. The full variable domain, completed using reference TRBV7-9 and TRBJ2-7, is DTGVSQNPRHKITKRGQNVTFRCDPISEHNRLYWYRQTLGQGPEFLTYFQNEAQLEKSRLLSDRFSAERPKGSFSTLEIQRTEQGDSAMYLCASIHPKGGDYEQYFGPGTRLTVT.